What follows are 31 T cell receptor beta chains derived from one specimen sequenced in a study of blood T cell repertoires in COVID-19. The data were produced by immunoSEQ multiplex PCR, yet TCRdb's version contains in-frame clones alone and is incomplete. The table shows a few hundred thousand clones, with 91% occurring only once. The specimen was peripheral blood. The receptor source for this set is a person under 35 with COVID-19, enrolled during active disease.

CDR3 residues: CASSRGQGNEQYF. CDR3 DNA: TGTGCCAGCAGCAGGGGACAGGGGAACGAGCAGTACTTC. The chain uses TRBV6-4 and TRBJ2-7; 10 positions match TRBD1. CDR1 MRHNA and CDR2 SNTAGT come from the germline V gene. CDR3 size: 13 residues. With V trimmed by 6 bases and J by 5 bases, 4 bases remained unmatched.

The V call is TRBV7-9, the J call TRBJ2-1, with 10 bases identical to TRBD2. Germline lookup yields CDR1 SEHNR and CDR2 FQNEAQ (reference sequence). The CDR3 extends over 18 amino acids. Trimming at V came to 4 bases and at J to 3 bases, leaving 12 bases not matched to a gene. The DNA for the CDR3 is TGTGCCAGCAGCTCGGCCAGCGGGAGGGGCTACCTCTACAATGAGCAGTTCTTC. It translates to CASSSASGRGYLYNEQFF.

The CDR3 is CASSEARGTEAFF. The DNA of the CDR3 is TGTGCCAGCAGTGAAGCCCGAGGAACTGAAGCTTTCTTT. This sequence joins TRBV6-4 and TRBJ1-1; D not resolved. The length of the CDR3 is 13 residues. V was trimmed by 3 bases and J by 5 bases, leaving 10 bases between them. Germline CDR1 reads MRHNA; CDR2 reads SNTAGT.

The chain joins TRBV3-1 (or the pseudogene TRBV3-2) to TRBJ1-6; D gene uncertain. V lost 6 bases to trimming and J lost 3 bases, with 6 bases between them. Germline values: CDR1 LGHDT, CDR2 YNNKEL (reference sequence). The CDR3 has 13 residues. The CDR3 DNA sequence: TGTGCCAGCAGTGGAGGCTATAATTCACCCCTCCACTTT. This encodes CASSGGYNSPLHF.

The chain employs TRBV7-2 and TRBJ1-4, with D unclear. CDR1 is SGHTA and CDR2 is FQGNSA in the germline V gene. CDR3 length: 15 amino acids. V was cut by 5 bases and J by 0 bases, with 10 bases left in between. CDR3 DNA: TGTGCCAGCAGCCGCGCGGGTCCAACTAATGAAAAACTGTTTTTT. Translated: CASSRAGPTNEKLFF.

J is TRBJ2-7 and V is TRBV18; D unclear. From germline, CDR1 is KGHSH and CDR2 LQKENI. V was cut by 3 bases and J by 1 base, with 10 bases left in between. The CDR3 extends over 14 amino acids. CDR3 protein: CASSPLAVSYEQYF. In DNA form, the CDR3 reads TGTGCCAGCTCACCGCTTGCGGTTTCCTACGAGCAGTACTTC.

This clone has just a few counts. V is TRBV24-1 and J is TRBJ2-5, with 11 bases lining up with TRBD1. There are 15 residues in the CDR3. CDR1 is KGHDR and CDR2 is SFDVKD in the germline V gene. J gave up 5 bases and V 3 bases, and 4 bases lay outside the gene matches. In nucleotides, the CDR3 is TGTGCCACCAGTGATGGACAGGGGGCCGGGGAGACCCAGTACTTC. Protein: CATSDGQGAGETQYF.

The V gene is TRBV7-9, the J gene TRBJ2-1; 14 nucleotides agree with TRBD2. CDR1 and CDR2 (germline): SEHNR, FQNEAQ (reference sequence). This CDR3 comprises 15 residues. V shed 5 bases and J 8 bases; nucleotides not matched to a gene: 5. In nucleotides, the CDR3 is TGTGCCAGCAGCATTGGGACTAGCGGGAGATATGAGCAGTTCTTC. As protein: CASSIGTSGRYEQFF.

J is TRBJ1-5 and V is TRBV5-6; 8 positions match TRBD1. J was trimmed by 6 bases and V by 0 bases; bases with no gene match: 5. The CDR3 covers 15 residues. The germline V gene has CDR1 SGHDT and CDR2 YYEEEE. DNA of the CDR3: TGTGCCAGCAGCTTGGGGACAGGGTATGGTCAGCCCCAGCATTTT. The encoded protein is CASSLGTGYGQPQHF.

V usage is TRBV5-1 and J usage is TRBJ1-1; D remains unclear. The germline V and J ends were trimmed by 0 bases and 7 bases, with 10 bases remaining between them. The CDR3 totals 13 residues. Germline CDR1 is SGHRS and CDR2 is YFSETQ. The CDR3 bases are TGCGCCAGCAGCTTGGGGTCCGGGAATGAAGCTTTCTTT. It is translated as CASSLGSGNEAFF. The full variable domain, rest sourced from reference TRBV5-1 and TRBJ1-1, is KAGVTQTPRYLIKTRGQQVTLSCSPISGHRSVSWYQQTPGQGLQFLFEYFSETQRNKGNFPGRFSGRQFSNSRSEMNVSTLELGDSALYLCASSLGSGNEAFFGQGTRLTVV.

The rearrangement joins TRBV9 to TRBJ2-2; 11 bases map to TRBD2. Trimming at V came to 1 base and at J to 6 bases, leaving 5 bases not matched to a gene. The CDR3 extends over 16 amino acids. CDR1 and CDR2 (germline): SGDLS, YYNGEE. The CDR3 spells CASSVSTSGSSGELFF. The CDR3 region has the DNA TGTGCCAGCAGCGTAAGCACTAGCGGGAGTTCCGGGGAGCTGTTTTTT. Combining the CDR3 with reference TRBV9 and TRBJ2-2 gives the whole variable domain DSGVTQTPKHLITATGQRVTLRCSPRSGDLSVYWYQQSLDQGLQFLIQYYNGEERAKGNILERFSAQQFPDLHSELNLSSLELGDSALYFCASSVSTSGSSGELFFGEGSRLTVL.

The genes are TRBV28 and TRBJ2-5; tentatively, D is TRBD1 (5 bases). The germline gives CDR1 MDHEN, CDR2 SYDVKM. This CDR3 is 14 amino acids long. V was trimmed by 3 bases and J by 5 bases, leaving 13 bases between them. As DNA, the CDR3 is TGTGCCAGCAGTTTCGGGCAGGGTCTCGAGACCCAGTACTTC. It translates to CASSFGQGLETQYF.

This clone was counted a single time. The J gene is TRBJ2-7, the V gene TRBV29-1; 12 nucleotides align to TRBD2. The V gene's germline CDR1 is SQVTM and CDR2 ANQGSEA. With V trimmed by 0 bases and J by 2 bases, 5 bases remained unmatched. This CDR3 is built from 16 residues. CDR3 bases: TGCAGCGTTGAAGACTCGGGACTAGCGGGTCCCTACGAGCAGTACTTC. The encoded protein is CSVEDSGLAGPYEQYF.

CDR3 coding DNA: TGCGCCAGCACGGACCCTAGCGGCACAGATACGCAGTATTTT. Its translation: CASTDPSGTDTQYF. J is TRBJ2-3 and V is TRBV10-2, with a tentative D call TRBD2 (6 bases). CDR3 length: 14 amino acids. CDR1 and CDR2 from the germline V gene are WSHSY and SAAADI. V gave up 7 bases and J gave up 1 base, with 12 bases separating them.

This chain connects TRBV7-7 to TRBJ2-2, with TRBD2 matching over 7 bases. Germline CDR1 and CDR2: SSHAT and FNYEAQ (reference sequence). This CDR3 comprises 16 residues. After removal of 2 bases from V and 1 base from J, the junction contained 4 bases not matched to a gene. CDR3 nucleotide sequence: TGTGCCAGCAGCTTACACCAGCGGGAGAACACCGGGGAGCTGTTTTTT. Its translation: CASSLHQRENTGELFF.

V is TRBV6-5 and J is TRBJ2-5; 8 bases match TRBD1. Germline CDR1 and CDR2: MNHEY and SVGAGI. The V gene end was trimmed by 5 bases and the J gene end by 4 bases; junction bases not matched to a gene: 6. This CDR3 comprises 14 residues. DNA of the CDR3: TGTGCCAGCAGTCCTACGACAGGGGTAGAGACCCAGTACTTC. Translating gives CASSPTTGVETQYF.

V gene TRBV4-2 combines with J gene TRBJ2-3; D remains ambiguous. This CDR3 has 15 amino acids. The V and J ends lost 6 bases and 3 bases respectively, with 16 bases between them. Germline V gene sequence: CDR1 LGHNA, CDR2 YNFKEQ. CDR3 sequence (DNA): TGTGCCAGCAGTTTCACAAAGTTGATAACAGATACGCAGTATTTT. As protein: CASSFTKLITDTQYF.

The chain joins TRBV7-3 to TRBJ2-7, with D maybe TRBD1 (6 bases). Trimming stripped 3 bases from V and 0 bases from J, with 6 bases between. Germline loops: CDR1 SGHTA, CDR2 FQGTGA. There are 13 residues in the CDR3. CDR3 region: CASSLDSSYEQYF. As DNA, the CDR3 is TGTGCCAGCAGCTTGGACAGCTCCTACGAGCAGTACTTC.

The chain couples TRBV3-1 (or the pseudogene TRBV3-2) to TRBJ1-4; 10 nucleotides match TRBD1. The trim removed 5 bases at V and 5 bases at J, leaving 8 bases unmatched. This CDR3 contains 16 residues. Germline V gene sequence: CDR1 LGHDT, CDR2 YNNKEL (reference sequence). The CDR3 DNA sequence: TGTGCCAGCAGCGGCGGGACAGGGGCCTTAAATGAAAAACTGTTTTTT. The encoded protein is CASSGGTGALNEKLFF.

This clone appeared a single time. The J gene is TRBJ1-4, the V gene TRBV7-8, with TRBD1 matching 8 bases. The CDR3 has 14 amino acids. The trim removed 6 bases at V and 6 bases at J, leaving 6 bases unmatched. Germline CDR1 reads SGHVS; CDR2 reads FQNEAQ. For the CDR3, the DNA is TGTGCCAGCAGTGCAGACAGGGGCTATGAAAAACTGTTTTTT. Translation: CASSADRGYEKLFF.

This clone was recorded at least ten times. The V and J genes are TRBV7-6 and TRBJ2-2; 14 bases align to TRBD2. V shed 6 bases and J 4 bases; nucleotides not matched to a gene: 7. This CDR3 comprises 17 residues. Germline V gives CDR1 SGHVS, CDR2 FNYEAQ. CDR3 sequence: CASSRTSGRSPTGELFF. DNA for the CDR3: TGTGCCAGCAGTAGGACTAGCGGGAGGTCTCCCACCGGGGAGCTGTTTTTT.

The CDR3 loop reads CASSRQGGGSGLNEQFF. DNA of the CDR3: TGTGCCAGTAGCAGACAAGGGGGCGGCTCCGGCCTCAATGAGCAGTTCTTC. This chain uses TRBV19 with TRBJ2-1; 7 bases are a match to TRBD1. CDR1 is LNHDA, CDR2 SQIVND, per germline (reference sequence). V was clipped by 6 bases and J by 6 bases; unmatched bases: 17. The CDR3 has 17 amino acids. Together with reference TRBV19 and TRBJ2-1, the CDR3 gives the full variable domain: DGGITQSPKYLFRKEGQNVTLSCEQNLNHDAMYWYRQDPGQGLRLIYYSQIVNDFQKGDIAEGYSVSREKKESFPLTVTSAQKNPTAFYLCASSRQGGGSGLNEQFFGPGTRLTVL.

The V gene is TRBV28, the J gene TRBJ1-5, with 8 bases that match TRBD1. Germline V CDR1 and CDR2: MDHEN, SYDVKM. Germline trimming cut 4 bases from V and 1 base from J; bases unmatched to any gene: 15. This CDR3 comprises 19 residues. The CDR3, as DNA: TGTGCCAGCAGTTCGGAGGACAGGGTTAAGTCGGCGAGCAATCAGCCCCAGCATTTT. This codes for CASSSEDRVKSASNQPQHF.

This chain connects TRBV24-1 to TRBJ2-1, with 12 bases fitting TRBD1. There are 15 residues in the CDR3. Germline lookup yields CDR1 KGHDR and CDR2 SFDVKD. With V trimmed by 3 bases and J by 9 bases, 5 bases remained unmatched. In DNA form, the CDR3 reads TGTGCCACCAGTGATGTGGGACAGGGGGCTGGTGAGCAGTTCTTC. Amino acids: CATSDVGQGAGEQFF.

Written as DNA, the CDR3 is TGTGCCTGGAGTGCAGGGCGTTTAGTGCCCCAGCATTTT. Residues: CAWSAGRLVPQHF. V is TRBV30 and J is TRBJ1-5, with D perhaps TRBD1 (5 bases). Germline V gene lookup returns CDR1 GTSNPN and CDR2 SVGIG (reference sequence). The V end lost 1 base, the J end lost 9 bases, and 13 bases lay between the germline ends. CDR3 length: 13 residues.

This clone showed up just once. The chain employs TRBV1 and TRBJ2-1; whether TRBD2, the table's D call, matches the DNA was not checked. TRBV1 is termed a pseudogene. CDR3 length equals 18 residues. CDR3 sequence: CTSSQDEILAGGNIVQFF. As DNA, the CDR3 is TGCACCAGCAGCCAAGATGAAATACTAGCGGGAGGGAACATCGTGCAGTTCTTC.

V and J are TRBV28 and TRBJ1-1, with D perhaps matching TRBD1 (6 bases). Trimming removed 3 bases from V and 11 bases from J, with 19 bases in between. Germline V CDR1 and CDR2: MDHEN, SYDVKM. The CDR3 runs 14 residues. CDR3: CASSLSSDSVNAFF. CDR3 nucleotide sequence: TGTGCCAGCAGTTTGTCTTCGGACAGCGTGAACGCTTTCTTT.

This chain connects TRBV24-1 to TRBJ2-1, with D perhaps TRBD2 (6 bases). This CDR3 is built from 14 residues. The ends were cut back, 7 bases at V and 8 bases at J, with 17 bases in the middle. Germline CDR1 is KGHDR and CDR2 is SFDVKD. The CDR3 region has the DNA TGTGCCACCAGCGGGACCGGAGGGGTACATGAGCAGTTCTTC. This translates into CATSGTGGVHEQFF.

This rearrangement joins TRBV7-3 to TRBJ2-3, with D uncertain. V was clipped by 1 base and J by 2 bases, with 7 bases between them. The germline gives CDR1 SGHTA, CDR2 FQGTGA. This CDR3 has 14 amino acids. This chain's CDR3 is CASSLNGFTDTQYF. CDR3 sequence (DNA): TGTGCCAGCAGCTTAAACGGGTTCACAGATACGCAGTATTTT.

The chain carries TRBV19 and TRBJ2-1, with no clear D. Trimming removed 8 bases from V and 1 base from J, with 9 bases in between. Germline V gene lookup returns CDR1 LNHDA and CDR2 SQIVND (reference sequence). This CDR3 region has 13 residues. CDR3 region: CASGYSSYNEQFF. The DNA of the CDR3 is TGTGCCAGTGGGTACAGTTCCTACAATGAGCAGTTCTTC.

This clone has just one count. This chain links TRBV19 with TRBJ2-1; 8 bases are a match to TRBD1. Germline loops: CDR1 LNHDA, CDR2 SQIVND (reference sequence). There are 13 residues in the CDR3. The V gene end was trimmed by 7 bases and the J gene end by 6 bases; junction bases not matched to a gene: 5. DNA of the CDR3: TGTGCCAGTACCGAGACAGGGGTCAATGAGCAGTTCTTC. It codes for CASTETGVNEQFF.